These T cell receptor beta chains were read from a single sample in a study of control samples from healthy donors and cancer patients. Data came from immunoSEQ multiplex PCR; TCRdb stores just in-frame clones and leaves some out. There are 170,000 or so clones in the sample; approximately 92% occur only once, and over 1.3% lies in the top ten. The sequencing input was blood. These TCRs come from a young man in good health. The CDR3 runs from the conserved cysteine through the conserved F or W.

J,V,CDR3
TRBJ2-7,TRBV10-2,CATLSGTNSYEQYF
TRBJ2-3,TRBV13,CASSLKVGGSTDTQYF
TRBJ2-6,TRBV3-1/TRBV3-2,CASSQEGQGYTGANVLTF
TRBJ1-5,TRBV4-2,CASSHGQGWDQPQHF
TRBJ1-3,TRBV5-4,CASSLKGSSGNTIYF
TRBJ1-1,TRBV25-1,CASSQTGKNTEAFF
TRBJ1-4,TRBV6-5,CAGGTDKGLFF
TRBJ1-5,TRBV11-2,CASSRLGQGAYIQPQHF
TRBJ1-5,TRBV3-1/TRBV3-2,CASSSGTVSNQPQHF
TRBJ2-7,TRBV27,CASSRVGGLYEQYF
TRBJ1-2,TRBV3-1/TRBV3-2,CASSQSDRGYYGYTF
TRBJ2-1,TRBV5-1,CASRTGPRDHEQFF
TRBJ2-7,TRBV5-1,CASSLGQASSYEQYF
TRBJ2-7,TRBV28,CASTGDRDLYVKYF
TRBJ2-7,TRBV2,CASSGRSRYEQYF
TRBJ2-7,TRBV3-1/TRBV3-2,CASSQGGGGTSYEQYF
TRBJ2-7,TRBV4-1,CASSQDPRGSEQYF
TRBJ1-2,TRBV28,CASEDGRNYGYTF
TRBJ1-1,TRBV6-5,CASSYRQGYTEAFF